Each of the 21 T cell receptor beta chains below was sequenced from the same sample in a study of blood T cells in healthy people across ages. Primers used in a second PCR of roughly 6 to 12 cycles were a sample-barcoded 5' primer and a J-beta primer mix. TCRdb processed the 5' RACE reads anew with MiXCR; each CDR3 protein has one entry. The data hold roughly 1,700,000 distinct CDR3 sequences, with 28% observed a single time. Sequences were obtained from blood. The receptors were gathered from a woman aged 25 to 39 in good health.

Here the CDR3 reads CASRGGNNNEQFF. CDR3 nucleotide sequence: TGTGCCAGTAGGGGGGGGAATAACAATGAGCAGTTCTTC. This sequence joins TRBV19 and TRBJ2-1, with 7 nucleotides matching TRBD2. This CDR3 comprises 13 residues. Germline CDR1 and CDR2: LNHDA and SQIVND (reference sequence). V lost 6 bases to trimming and J lost 5 bases; unmatched junction nucleotides: 4.

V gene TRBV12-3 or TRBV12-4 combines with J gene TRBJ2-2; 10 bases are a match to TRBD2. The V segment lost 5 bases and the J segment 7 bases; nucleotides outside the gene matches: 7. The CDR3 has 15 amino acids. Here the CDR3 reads CASSPGLARGGELFF. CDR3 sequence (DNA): TGTGCCAGCAGTCCGGGACTAGCGAGGGGCGGGGAGCTGTTTTTT.

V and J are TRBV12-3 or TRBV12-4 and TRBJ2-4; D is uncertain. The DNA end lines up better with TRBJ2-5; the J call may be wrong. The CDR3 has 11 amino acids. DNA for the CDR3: TGTGCCAGCGGCTACCCGGAGACCCAGTACTTC. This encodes CASGYPETQYF.

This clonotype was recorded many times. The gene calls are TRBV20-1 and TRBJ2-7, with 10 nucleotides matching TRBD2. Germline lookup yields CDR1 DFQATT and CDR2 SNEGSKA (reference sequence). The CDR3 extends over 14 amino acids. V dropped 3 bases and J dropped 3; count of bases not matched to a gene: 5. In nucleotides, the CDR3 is TGCAGTGCTAGTATCAGCGGGAGGGTCTACGAGCAGTACTTC. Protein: CSASISGRVYEQYF.

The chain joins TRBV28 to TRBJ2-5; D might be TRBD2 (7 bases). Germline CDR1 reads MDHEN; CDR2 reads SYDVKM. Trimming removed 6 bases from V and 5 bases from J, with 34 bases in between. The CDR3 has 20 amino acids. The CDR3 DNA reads TGTGCCAGCAGCCGAACACCCCGGTCGCTAGTGGGGGGGCTGACGGAGACCCAGTACTTC. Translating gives CASSRTPRSLVGGLTETQYF.

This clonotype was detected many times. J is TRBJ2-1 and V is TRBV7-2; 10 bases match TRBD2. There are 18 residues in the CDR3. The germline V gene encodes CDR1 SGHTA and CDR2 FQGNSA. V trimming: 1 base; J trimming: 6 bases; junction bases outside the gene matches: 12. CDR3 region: CASSLEIWASGSPNEQFF. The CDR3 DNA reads TGTGCCAGCAGCTTAGAAATATGGGCTAGCGGGAGTCCCAATGAGCAGTTCTTC. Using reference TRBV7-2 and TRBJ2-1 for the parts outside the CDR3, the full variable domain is GAGVSQSPSNKVTEKGKDVELRCDPISGHTALYWYRQSLGQGLEFLIYFQGNSAPDKSGLPSDRFSAERTGGSVSTLTIQRTQQEDSAVYLCASSLEIWASGSPNEQFFGPGTRLTVL.

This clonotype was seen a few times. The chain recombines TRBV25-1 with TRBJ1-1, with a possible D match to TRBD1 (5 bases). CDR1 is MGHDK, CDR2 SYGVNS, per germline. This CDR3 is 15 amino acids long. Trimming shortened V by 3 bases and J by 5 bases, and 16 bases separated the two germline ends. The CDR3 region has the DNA TGTGCCAGCAGTGATCCCGAGGTCCCAGGGACTGAAGCTTTCTTT. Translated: CASSDPEVPGTEAFF. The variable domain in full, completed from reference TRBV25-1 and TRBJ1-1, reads EADIYQTPRYLVIGTGKKITLECSQTMGHDKMYWYQQDPGMELHLIHYSYGVNSTEKGDLSSESTVSRIRTEHFPLTLESARPSHTSQYLCASSDPEVPGTEAFFGQGTRLTVV.

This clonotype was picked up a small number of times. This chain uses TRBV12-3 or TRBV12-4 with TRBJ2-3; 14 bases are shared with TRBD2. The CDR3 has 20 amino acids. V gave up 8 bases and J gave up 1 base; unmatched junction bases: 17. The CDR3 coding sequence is TGTGCCAGCTCGTCAACCCCGGGACTAGCGGGGGCCAAGGGCACAGATACGCAGTATTTT. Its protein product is CASSSTPGLAGAKGTDTQYF.

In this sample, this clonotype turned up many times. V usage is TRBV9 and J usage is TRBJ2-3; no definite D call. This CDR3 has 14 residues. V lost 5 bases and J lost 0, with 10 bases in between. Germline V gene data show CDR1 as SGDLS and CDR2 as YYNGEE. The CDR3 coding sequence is TGTGCCAGCAGTGGCCCCGGTAGCACAGATACGCAGTATTTT. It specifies CASSGPGSTDTQYF.

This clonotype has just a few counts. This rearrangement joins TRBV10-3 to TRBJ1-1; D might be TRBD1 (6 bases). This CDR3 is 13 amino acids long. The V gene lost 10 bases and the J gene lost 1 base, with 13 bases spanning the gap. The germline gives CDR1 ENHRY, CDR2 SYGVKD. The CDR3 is CATAGAENTEAFF. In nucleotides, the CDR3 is TGTGCCACCGCGGGGGCAGAGAACACTGAAGCTTTCTTT.

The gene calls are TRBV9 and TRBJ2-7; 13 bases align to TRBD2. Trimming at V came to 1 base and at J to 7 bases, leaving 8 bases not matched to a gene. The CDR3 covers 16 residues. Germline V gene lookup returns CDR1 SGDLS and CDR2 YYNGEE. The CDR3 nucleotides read TGTGCCAGCAGCGTAACGGGACTAGCGGGGTACAATGAGCAGTACTTC. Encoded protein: CASSVTGLAGYNEQYF.

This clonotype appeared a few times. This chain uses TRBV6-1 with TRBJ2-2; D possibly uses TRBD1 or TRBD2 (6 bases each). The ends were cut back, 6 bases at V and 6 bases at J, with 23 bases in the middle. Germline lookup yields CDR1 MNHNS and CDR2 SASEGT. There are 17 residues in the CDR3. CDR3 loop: CASSPLGGRQGAGELFF. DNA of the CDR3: TGTGCCAGCAGCCCCCTTGGGGGGCGTCAAGGGGCCGGGGAGCTGTTTTTT.

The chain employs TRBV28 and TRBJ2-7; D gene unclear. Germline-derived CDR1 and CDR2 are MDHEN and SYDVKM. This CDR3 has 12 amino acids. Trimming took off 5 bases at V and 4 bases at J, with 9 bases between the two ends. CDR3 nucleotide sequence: TGTGCCAGCAGTGTCGTACGTTACGAGCAGTACTTC. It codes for CASSVVRYEQYF. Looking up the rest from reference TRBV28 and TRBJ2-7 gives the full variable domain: DVKVTQSSRYLVKRTGEKVFLECVQDMDHENMFWYRQDPGLGLRLIYFSYDVKMKEKGDIPEGYSVSREKKERFSLILESASTNQTSMYLCASSVVRYEQYFGPGTRLTVT.

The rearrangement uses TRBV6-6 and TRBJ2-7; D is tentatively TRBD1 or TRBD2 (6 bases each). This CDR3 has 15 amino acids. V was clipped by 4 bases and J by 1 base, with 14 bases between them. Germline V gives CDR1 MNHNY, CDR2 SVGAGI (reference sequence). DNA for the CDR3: TGTGCCAGCAGTTCCGTCGGAGGGGGTTCCTACGAGCAGTACTTC. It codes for CASSSVGGGSYEQYF.

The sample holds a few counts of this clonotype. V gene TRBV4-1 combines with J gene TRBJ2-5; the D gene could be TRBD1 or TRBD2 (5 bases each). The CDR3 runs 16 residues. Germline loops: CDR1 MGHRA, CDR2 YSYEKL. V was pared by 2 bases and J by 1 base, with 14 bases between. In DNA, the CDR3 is TGCGCCAGCAGCCAAACCTCGGGACGCATCCAAGAGACCCAGTACTTC. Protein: CASSQTSGRIQETQYF.

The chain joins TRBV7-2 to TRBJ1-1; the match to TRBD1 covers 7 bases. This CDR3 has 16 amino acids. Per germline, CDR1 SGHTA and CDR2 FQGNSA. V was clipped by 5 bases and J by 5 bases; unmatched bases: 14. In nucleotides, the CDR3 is TGTGCCAGCAGCCCCAATAGGGGGTACAGGGGAACTGAAGCTTTCTTT. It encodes CASSPNRGYRGTEAFF.

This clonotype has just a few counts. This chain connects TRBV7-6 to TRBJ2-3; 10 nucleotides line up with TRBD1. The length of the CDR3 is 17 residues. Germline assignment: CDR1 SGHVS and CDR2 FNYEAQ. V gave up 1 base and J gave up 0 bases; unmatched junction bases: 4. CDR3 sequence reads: CASSLGGTGESTDTQYF. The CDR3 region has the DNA TGTGCCAGCAGCTTAGGGGGGACAGGGGAAAGCACAGATACGCAGTATTTT.

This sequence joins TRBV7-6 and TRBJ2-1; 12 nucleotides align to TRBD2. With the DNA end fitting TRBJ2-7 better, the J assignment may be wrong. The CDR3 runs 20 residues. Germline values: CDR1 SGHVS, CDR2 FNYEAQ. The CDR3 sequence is CASSLGTSGKVISSYNEQYF. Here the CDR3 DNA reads TGTGCCAGCAGCTTAGGGACTAGCGGGAAGGTTATTAGCTCCTACAATGAGCAGTACTTC.

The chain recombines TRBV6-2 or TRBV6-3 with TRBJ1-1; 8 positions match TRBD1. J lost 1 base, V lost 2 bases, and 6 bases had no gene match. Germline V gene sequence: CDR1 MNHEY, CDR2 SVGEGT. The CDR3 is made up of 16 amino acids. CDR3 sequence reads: CASSYKSGGANTEAFF. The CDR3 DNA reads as TGTGCCAGCAGTTACAAGTCAGGGGGCGCGAACACTGAAGCTTTCTTT.

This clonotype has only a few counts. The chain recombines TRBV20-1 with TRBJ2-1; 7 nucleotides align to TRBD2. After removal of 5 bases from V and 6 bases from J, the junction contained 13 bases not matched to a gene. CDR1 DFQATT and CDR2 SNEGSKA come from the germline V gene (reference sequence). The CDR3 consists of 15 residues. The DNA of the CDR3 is TGCAGTGCTCCCCCCGGGGGGAGGGAAGGCAATGAGCAGTTCTTC. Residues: CSAPPGGREGNEQFF.

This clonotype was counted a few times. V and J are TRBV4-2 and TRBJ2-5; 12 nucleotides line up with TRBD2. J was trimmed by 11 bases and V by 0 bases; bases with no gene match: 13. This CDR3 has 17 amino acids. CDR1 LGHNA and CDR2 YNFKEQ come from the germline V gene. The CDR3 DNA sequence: TGTGCCAGCAGCCAAGATCCGCTAGCGGGGGGGTACAATGAGCAGTACTTC. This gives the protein CASSQDPLAGGYNEQYF.